This TCR beta chain was obtained from a study of shared clonotypes between healthy human individuals. Study details: For every donor, three CD4 naive, three CD4 memory, two CD8 naive and one CD8 memory plates were used. Study-level findings and limits: In general, naive subsets displayed greater estimated richness than memory subsets did.

This CDR3 comprises 12 residues. CDR1 is SNHLY and CDR2 is FYNNEI in the germline V gene. V was trimmed by 7 bases and J by 2 bases, leaving 9 bases between them. Free of recent acute infections or vaccinations, the donors were healthy HIV-negative adults. TCRdb keeps only in-frame clones here, not all; method: immunoSEQ multiplex PCR. The sample includes about 1,500,000 clones, 96% of them seen just once. This clone appeared a single time. Its target is not known. This specimen includes other DNA sequences encoding the same CDR3. The receptor was isolated from a man aged 25-45 years in good health. This chain joins TRBV2 and TRBJ2-7; D gene uncertain. The sequenced sample consisted of naive CD4+ T cells sorted from blood. As for subset: CD45RA+ positively selected. CDR3 sequence reads: CASKDGTYEQYF. The CDR3 DNA reads TGTGCCAGCAAGGACGGAACCTACGAGCAGTACTTC.